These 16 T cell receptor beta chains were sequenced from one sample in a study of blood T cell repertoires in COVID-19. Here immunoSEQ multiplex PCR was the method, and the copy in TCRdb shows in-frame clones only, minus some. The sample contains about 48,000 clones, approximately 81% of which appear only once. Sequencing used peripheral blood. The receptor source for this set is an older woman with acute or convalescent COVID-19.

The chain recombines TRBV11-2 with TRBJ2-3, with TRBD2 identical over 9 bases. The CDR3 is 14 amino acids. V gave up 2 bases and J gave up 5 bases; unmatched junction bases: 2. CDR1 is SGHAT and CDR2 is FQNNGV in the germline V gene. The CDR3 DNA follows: TGTGCCAGCAGCTTACTAGCGGGAATAGATACGCAGTATTTT. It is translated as CASSLLAGIDTQYF.

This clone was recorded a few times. Here the CDR3 reads CASSARDRYYEQYF. The CDR3 region has the DNA TGTGCCAGTAGTGCTCGGGACAGATACTACGAGCAGTACTTC. The V and J genes are TRBV19 and TRBJ2-7, with TRBD1 matching over 7 bases. CDR3 length equals 14 residues. CDR1 LNHDA and CDR2 SQIVND come from the germline V gene (reference sequence). Trimming cost V 5 bases and J 3 bases; bases outside gene matches: 7.

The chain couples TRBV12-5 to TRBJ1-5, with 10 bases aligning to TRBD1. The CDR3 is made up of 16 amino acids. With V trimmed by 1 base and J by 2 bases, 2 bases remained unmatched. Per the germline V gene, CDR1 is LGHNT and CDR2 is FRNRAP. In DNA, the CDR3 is TGTGCTAGTGGTTTGGCCGGGACAGGGGGCAATCAGCCCCAGCATTTT. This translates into CASGLAGTGGNQPQHF.

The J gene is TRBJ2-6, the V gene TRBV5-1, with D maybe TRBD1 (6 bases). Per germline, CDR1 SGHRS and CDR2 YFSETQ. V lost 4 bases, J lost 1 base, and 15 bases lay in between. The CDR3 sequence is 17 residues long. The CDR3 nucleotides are TGCGCCAGCAGCCCTACAGGGTCGCAATCTGGGGCCAACGTCCTGACTTTC. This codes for CASSPTGSQSGANVLTF.

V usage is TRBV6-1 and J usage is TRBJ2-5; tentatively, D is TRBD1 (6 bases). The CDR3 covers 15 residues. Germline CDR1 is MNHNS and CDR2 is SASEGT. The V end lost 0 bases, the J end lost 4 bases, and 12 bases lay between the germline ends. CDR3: CASSEAGAWGETQYF. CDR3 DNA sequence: TGTGCCAGCAGTGAAGCGGGGGCCTGGGGAGAGACCCAGTACTTC.

In nucleotides, the CDR3 is TGTGCCAGCAGCGCTCTAGCGGGGGCGCAGAAAGAGACCCAGTACTTC. It translates to CASSALAGAQKETQYF. This chain joins TRBV9 and TRBJ2-5; 10 nucleotides agree with TRBD2. J gave up 3 bases and V 3 bases, and 8 bases lay outside the gene matches. Per germline, CDR1 SGDLS and CDR2 YYNGEE. The CDR3 has 16 amino acids.

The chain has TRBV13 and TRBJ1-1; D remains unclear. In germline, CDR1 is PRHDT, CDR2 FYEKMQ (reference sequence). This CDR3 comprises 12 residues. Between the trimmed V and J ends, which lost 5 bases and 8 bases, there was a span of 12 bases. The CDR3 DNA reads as TGTGCCAGCAGCCCCCGTCTCGGGGAAGCTTTCTTT. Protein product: CASSPRLGEAFF.

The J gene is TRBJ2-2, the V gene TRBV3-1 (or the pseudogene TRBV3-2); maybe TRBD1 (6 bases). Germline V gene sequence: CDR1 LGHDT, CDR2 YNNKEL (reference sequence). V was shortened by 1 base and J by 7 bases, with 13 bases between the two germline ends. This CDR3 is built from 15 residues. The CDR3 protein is CASSQGFRGFGELFF. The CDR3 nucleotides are TGTGCCAGCAGCCAAGGGTTCAGGGGATTCGGGGAGCTGTTTTTT.

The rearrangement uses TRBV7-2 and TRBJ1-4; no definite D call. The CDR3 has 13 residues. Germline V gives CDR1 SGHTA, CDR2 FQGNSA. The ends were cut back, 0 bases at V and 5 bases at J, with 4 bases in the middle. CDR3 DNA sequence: TGTGCCAGCAGCTTAGCCCCGAATGAAAAACTGTTTTTT. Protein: CASSLAPNEKLFF.

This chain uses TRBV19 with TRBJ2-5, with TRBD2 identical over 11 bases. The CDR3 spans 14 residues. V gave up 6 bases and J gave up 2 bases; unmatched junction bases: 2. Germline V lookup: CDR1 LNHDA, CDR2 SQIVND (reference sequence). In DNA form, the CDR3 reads TGTGCCAGTAGGACTAGCGGGACTCAAGAGACCCAGTACTTC. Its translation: CASRTSGTQETQYF.

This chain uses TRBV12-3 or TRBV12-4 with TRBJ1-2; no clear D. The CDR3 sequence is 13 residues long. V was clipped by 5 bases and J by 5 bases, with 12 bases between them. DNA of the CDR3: TGTGCCAGCAGTCGAGACGGACTATATGGCTACACCTTC. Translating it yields CASSRDGLYGYTF.

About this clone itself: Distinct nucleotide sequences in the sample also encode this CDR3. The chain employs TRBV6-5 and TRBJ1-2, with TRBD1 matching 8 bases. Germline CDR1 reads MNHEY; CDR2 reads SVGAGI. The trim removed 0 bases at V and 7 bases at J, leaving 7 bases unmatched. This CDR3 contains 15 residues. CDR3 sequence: CASSYSLQGVAGYTF. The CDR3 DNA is TGTGCCAGCAGTTACTCACTACAGGGGGTGGCTGGCTACACCTTC.

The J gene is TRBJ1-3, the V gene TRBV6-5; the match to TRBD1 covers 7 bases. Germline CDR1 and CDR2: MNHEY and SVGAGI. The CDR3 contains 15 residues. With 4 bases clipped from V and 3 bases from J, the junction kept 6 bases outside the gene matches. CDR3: CASSWKGASGNTIYF. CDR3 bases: TGTGCCAGCAGTTGGAAGGGGGCGAGTGGAAACACCATATATTTT.

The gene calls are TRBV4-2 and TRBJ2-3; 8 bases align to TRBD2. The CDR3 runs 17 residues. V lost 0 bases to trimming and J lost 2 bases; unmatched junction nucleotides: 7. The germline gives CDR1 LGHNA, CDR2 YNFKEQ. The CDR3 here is CASSQEGGGRPTDTQYF. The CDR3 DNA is TGTGCCAGCAGCCAAGAAGGCGGCGGGAGGCCCACAGATACGCAGTATTTT.

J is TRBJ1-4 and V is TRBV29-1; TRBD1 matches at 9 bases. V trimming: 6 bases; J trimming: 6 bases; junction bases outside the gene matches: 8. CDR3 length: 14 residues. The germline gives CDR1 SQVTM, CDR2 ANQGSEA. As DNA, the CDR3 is TGCAGCGTCGCACCACAGGGGGCTTATGAAAAACTGTTTTTT. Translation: CSVAPQGAYEKLFF.

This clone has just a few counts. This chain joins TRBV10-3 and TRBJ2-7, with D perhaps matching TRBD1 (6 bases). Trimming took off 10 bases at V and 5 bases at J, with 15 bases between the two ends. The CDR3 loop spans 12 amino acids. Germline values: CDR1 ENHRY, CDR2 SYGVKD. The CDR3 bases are TGTGCCACCGCAATCTACAGGGACGAGCAGTACTTC. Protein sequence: CATAIYRDEQYF.